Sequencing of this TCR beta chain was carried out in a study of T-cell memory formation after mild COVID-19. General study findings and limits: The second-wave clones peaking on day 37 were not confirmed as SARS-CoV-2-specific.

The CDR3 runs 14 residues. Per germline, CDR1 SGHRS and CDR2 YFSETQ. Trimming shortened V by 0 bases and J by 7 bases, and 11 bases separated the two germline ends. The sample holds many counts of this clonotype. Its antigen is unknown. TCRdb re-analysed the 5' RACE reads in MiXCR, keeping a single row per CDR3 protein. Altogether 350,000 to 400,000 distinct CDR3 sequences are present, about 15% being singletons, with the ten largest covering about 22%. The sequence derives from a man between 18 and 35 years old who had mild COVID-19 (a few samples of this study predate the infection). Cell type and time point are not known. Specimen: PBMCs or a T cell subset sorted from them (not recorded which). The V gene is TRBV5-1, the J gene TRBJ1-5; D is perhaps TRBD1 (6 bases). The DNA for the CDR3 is TGCGCCAGCAGCTTGGAGGGGGGAACCCAGCCCCAGCATTTT. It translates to CASSLEGGTQPQHF.